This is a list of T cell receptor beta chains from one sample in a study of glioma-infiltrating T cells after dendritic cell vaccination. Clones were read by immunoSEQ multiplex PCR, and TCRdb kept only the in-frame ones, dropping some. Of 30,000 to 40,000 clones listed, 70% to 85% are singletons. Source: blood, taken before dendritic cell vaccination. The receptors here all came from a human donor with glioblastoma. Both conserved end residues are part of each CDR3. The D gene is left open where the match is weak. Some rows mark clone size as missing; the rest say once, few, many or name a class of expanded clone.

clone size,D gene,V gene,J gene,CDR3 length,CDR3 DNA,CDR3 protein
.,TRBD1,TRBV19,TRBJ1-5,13,TGTGCCAGTACCAAACAGGGGTCACAGCCCCAGCATTTT,CASTKQGSQPQHF
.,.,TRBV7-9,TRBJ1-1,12,TGTGCCAGCAGCCGCTATTCCACTGAAGCTTTCTTT,CASSRYSTEAFF
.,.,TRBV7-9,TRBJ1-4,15,TGTGCCAGCAGCCCAAGGGGGGGCGGGAATGAAAAACTGTTTTTT,CASSPRGGGNEKLFF
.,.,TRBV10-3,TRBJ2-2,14,TGTGCCATCAGTACGGACCGGGAGTTAGGGGAGCTGTTTTTT,CAISTDRELGELFF
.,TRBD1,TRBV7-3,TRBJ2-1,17,TGTGCCAGCAGCCCTGGACAGGGGATGAGCTCCTACAATGAGCAGTTCTTC,CASSPGQGMSSYNEQFF
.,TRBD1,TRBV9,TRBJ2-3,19,TGTGCCAGCGGCTCCCGGGACAGGGGGCTCTCCGCAACCACAGATACGCAGTATTTT,CASGSRDRGLSATTDTQYF
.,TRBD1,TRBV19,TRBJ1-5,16,TGTGCCAGTATTCCGACAGGGTCGCTCTCCAATCAGCCCCAGCATTTT,CASIPTGSLSNQPQHF
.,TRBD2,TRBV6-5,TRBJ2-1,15,TGTGCCAGCAGTCCCAGCGGGGGGCCCAACAATGAGCAGTTCTTC,CASSPSGGPNNEQFF
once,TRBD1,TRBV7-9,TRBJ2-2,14,TGTGCCAGCCGGGACAGGATAACCACCGGGGAGCTGTTTTTT,CASRDRITTGELFF
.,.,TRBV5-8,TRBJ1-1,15,TGTGCCAGCAGCTACAGTGGCCGTGTGTCCACTGAAGCTTTCTTT,CASSYSGRVSTEAFF